Following are 15 T cell receptor beta chains from one sample sequenced in a study of cytotoxic CD8 clonotypes in ibrutinib-treated CLL. The method was immunoSEQ multiplex PCR; TCRdb's version includes in-frame clones alone and lacks a portion of them. The sample comprises 250,000 to 350,000 clones, less than 85% of which are singletons, and approximately 5.1% rests with the top ten. The sample was PBMCs, taken at disease progression, from a patient treated with ibrutinib. All receptors derive from a human donor with chronic lymphocytic leukemia.

The chain uses TRBV7-9 and TRBJ2-1; D is unresolved. The V and J ends lost 0 bases and 12 bases respectively, with 12 bases between them. CDR1 is SEHNR and CDR2 is FQNEAQ in the germline V gene (reference sequence). The CDR3 loop spans 13 amino acids. DNA for the CDR3: TGTGCCAGCAGCTTAGCGGTAAGTCCGGCGCAGTTCTTC. Translated, it gives CASSLAVSPAQFF.

V is TRBV11-1 and J is TRBJ2-5; no clear D. This CDR3 spans 14 amino acids. V lost 5 bases, J lost 3 bases, and 13 bases lay in between. Germline lookup yields CDR1 SGHAT and CDR2 FQDESV (reference sequence). The chain's CDR3 is CASSLRRIKETQYF. The CDR3 DNA reads TGTGCCAGCAGCCTCCGACGGATAAAAGAGACCCAGTACTTC. The full variable domain, in which reference TRBV11-1 and TRBJ2-5 provide the parts outside the CDR3, is EAEVAQSPRYKITEKSQAVAFWCDPISGHATLYWYRQILGQGPELLVQFQDESVVDDSQLPKDRFSAERLKGVDSTLKIQPAELGDSAMYLCASSLRRIKETQYFGPGTRLLVL.

The chain carries TRBV6-5 and TRBJ2-5; 10 nucleotides match TRBD2. The CDR3 sequence is 15 residues long. Looked up from germline, CDR1 is MNHEY and CDR2 is SVGAGI. The J segment lost 1 base and the V segment lost 2 bases, leaving 1 base of the junction unmatched. CDR3 protein: CASSYTSGIQETQYF. The CDR3 DNA reads TGTGCCAGCAGTTACACTAGCGGGATCCAAGAGACCCAGTACTTC.

The CDR3 protein is CASSRTTGTGANVLTF. Written as DNA, the CDR3 is TGTGCCAGCAGCCGCACAACAGGGACCGGGGCCAACGTCCTGACTTTC. V usage is TRBV7-2 and J usage is TRBJ2-6; the D gene is possibly TRBD1 (6 bases). Germline V gene lookup returns CDR1 SGHTA and CDR2 FQGNSA. V lost 5 bases, J lost 4 bases, and 15 bases lay in between. CDR3 length equals 16 residues.

The chain recombines TRBV27 with TRBJ2-5; the match to TRBD1 covers 7 bases. Germline V gene data show CDR1 as MNHEY and CDR2 as SMNVEV (reference sequence). V was pared by 7 bases and J by 1 base, with 9 bases of the junction left unmatched. The CDR3 runs to 15 residues. The CDR3: CASKTGPPFQETQYF. For the CDR3, the DNA is TGTGCCAGCAAGACAGGGCCTCCTTTCCAAGAGACCCAGTACTTC.

This rearrangement joins TRBV5-4 to TRBJ2-5, with TRBD1 matching over 7 bases. After removal of 4 bases from V and 2 bases from J, the junction contained 5 bases not matched to a gene. Germline CDR1 is SGHNT and CDR2 is YYREEE (reference sequence). The CDR3 has 14 amino acids. This CDR3 is CASSPGQLQETQYF. The CDR3 DNA is TGTGCCAGCAGCCCGGGACAGTTACAAGAGACCCAGTACTTC.

J is TRBJ1-5 and V is TRBV28; D gene ambiguous. Germline CDR1 reads MDHEN; CDR2 reads SYDVKM. V lost 7 bases and J 6 bases, leaving 7 bases between the germline ends. The CDR3 contains 11 residues. CDR3 loop: CASTSSQPQHF. The DNA of the CDR3 is TGTGCCAGCACCTCATCTCAGCCCCAGCATTTT.

The chain couples TRBV7-3 to TRBJ2-7; D not certain. V was trimmed by 1 base and J by 1 base, leaving 8 bases between them. The CDR3 runs 14 residues. The germline V gene has CDR1 SGHTA and CDR2 FQGTGA. As DNA, the CDR3 is TGTGCCAGCAGCTTAAATCCCGGATCCTACGAGCAGTACTTC. Protein product: CASSLNPGSYEQYF. The whole variable domain, filled in from reference TRBV7-3 and TRBJ2-7, reads GAGVSQTPSNKVTEKGKYVELRCDPISGHTALYWYRQSLGQGPEFLIYFQGTGAADDSGLPNDRFFAVRPEGSVSTLKIQRTERGDSAVYLCASSLNPGSYEQYFGPGTRLTVT.

Comment on this clone: Other nucleotide sequences from this sample produce the same CDR3. The chain recombines TRBV2 with TRBJ1-6, with D uncertain. The CDR3 spans 13 residues. Per the germline V gene, CDR1 is SNHLY and CDR2 is FYNNEI. The V gene lost 1 base and the J gene lost 7 bases, with 5 bases spanning the gap. The CDR3 bases are TGTGCCAGCAGTGAAGGCAGAAATTCACCCCTCCACTTT. Its protein is CASSEGRNSPLHF.

The chain is built from TRBV7-2 and TRBJ2-5, with D possibly TRBD1 on 5 matching bases. The V and J ends lost 5 bases and 1 base respectively, with 17 bases between them. The CDR3 runs 16 residues. Germline CDR1 reads SGHTA; CDR2 reads FQGNSA. CDR3 DNA sequence: TGTGCCAGCAGCCTCCTAGGACAACACCCCCAAGAGACCCAGTACTTC. Amino acids: CASSLLGQHPQETQYF.

The rearrangement joins TRBV7-8 to TRBJ2-5, with no clear D. The germline V and J ends were trimmed by 1 base and 5 bases, with 11 bases remaining between them. The CDR3 sequence is 14 residues long. Germline V gene lookup returns CDR1 SGHVS and CDR2 FQNEAQ. CDR3 coding DNA: TGTGCCAGCAGCTTAGTTCGCTTGTGGGAGACCCAGTACTTC. As protein: CASSLVRLWETQYF.

The count of this clone is one. CDR3 loop: CASSQAQGAGVAFF. The CDR3 nucleotides read TGCGCCAGCAGCCAAGCACAGGGGGCAGGAGTAGCTTTCTTT. The V call is TRBV4-3, the J call TRBJ1-1; TRBD1 agrees at 9 bases. CDR3 length: 14 residues. Germline V lookup: CDR1 LGHNA, CDR2 YSLEER. V lost 1 base and J lost 10; bases outside the gene matches: 7.

The V call is TRBV13, the J call TRBJ1-2, with 8 nucleotides matching TRBD1. The V segment lost 5 bases and the J segment 6 bases; nucleotides outside the gene matches: 8. The CDR3 totals 14 residues. Germline V lookup: CDR1 PRHDT, CDR2 FYEKMQ (reference sequence). The CDR3 DNA sequence: TGTGCCAGCAGCCCCCAGGGGGCAGGCAATGGCTACACCTTC. Translated, it gives CASSPQGAGNGYTF.

The gene calls are TRBV10-3 and TRBJ2-7; 10 bases match TRBD1. The J segment lost 4 bases and the V segment lost 5 bases, leaving 5 bases of the junction unmatched. There are 14 residues in the CDR3. Germline V gives CDR1 ENHRY, CDR2 SYGVKD. The CDR3 nucleotides are TGTGCCATCAGTCCGGACAGGGGGGCGTACGAGCAGTACTTC. Its translation is CAISPDRGAYEQYF.

The chain joins TRBV7-9 to TRBJ2-4; possibly TRBD1 for D (5 bases). The V and J ends lost 3 bases and 3 bases respectively, with 15 bases between them. The germline gives CDR1 SEHNR, CDR2 FQNEAQ (reference sequence). The CDR3 sequence is 16 residues long. The DNA for the CDR3 is TGTGCCAGCAGCTTCGGCAGGGATCTTGGCAAAAACATTCAGTACTTC. This codes for CASSFGRDLGKNIQYF.